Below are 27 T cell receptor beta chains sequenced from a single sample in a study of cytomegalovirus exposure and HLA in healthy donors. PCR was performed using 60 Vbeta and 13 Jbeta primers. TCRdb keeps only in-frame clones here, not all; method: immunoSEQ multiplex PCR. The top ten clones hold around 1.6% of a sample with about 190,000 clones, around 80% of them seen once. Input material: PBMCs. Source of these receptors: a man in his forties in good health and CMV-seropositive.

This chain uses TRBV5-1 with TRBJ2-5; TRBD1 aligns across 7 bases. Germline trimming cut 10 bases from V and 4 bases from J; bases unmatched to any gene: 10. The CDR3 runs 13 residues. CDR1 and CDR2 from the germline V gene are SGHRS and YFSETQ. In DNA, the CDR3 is TGCGCCTCCGGTGACAGGGCGGCAGAGACCCAGTACTTC. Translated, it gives CASGDRAAETQYF.

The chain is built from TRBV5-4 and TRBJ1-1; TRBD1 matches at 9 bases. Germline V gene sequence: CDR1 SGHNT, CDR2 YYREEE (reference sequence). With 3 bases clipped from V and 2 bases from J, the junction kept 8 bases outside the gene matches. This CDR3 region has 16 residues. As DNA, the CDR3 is TGTGCCAGCAGCTGGGGACAGGGCGGGGTAAACACTGAAGCTTTCTTT. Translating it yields CASSWGQGGVNTEAFF.

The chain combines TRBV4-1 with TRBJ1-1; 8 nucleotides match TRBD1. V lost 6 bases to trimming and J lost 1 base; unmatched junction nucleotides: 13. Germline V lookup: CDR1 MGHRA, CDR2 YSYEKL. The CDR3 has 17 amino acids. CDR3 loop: CASRRIGQGPTNTEAFF. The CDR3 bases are TGCGCCAGCAGGCGAATAGGACAGGGCCCAACGAACACTGAAGCTTTCTTT.

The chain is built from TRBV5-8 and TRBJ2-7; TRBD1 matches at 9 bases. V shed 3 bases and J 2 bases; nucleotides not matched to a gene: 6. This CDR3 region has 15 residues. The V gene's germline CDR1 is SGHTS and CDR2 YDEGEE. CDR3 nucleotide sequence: TGTGCCAGCAGCTGGAGCGGACAGGGGACCTACGAGCAGTACTTC. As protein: CASSWSGQGTYEQYF. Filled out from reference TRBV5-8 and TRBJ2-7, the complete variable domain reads EAGVTQSPTHLIKTRGQQATLRCSPISGHTSVYWYQQALGLGLQFLLWYDEGEERNRGNFPPRFSGRQFPNYSSELNVNALELEDSALYLCASSWSGQGTYEQYFGPGTRLTVT.

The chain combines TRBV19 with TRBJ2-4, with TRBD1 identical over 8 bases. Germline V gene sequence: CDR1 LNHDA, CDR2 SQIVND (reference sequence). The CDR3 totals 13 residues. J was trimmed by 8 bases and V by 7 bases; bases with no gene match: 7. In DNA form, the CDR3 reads TGTGCCAGTACCCGGACAGGGACAGACATTCAGTACTTC. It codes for CASTRTGTDIQYF.

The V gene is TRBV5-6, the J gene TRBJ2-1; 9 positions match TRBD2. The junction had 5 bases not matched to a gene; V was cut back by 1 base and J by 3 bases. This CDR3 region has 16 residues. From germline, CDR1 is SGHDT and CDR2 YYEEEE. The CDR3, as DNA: TGTGCCAGCAGCTTGAGGACTAGCGATAACTACAATGAGCAGTTCTTC. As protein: CASSLRTSDNYNEQFF.

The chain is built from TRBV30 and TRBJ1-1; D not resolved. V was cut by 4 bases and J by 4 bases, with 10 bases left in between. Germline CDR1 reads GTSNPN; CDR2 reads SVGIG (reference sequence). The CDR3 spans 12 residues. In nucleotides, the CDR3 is TGTGCCTGGATAGAGGGTTCCACTGAAGCTTTCTTT. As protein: CAWIEGSTEAFF. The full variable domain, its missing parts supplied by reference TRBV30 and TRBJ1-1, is SQTIHQWPATLVQPVGSPLSLECTVEGTSNPNLYWYRQAAGRGLQLLFYSVGIGQISSEVPQNLSASRPQDRQFILSSKKLLLSDSGFYLCAWIEGSTEAFFGQGTRLTVV.

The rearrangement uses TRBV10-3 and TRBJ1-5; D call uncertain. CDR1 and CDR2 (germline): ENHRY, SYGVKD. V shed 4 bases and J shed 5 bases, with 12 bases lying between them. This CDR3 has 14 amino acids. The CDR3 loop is CAISARLRDQPQHF. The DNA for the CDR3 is TGTGCCATCAGTGCTCGCCTCCGGGATCAGCCCCAGCATTTT.

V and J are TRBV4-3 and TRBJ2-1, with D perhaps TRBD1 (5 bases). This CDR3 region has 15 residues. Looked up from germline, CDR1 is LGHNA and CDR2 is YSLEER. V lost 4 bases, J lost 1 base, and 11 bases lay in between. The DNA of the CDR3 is TGCGCCAGCAGCCGCGACAGTGTATCCTACAATGAGCAGTTCTTC. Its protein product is CASSRDSVSYNEQFF.

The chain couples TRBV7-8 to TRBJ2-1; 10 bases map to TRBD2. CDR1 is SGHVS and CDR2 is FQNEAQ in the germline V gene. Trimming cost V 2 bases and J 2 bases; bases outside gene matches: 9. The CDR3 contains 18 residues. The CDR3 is CASSLRGPSGRTYNEQFF. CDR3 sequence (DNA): TGTGCCAGCAGCTTAAGGGGGCCTAGCGGGAGAACCTACAATGAGCAGTTCTTC.

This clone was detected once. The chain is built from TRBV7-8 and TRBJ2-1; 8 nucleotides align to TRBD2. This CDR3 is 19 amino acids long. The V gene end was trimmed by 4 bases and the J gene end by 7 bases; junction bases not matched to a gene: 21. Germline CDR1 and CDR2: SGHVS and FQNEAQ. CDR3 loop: CASSSHLLDQRERRNEQFF. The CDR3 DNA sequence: TGTGCCAGCAGCTCTCATCTCCTGGATCAGCGGGAGAGAAGGAATGAGCAGTTCTTC.

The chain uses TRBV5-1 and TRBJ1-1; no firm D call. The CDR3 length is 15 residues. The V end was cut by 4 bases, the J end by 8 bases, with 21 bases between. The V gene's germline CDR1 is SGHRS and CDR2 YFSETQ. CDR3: CASSPLSTRYGEAFF. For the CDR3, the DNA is TGCGCCAGCAGCCCCCTGTCGACACGGTATGGCGAAGCTTTCTTT.

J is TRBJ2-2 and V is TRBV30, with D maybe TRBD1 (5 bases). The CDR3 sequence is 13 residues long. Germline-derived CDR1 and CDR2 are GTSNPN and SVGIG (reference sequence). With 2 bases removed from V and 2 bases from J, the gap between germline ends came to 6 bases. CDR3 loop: CAWSRTNTGELFF. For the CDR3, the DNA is TGTGCCTGGAGTCGGACAAACACCGGGGAGCTGTTTTTT.

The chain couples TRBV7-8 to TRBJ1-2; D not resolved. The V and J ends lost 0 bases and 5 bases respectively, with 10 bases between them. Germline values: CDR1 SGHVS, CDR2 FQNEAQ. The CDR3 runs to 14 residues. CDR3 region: CASSLAVGGYGYTF. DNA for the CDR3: TGTGCCAGCAGCTTAGCGGTTGGCGGTTATGGCTACACCTTC.

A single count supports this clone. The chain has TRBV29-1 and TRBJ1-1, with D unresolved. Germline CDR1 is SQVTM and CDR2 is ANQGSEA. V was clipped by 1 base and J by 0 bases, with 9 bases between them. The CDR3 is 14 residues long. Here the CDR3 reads CSVEGPRVNTEAFF. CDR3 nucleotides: TGCAGCGTTGAAGGCCCACGGGTGAACACTGAAGCTTTCTTT.

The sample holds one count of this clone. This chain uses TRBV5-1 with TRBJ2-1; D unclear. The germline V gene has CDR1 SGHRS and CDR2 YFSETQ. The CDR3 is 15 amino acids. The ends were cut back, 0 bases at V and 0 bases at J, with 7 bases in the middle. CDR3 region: CASSLAVSSYNEQFF. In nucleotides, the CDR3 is TGCGCCAGCAGCTTGGCGGTGAGCTCCTACAATGAGCAGTTCTTC.

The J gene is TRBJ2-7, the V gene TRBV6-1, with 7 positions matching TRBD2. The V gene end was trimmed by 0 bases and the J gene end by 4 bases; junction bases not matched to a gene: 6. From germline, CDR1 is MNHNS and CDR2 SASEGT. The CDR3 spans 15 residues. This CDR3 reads CASSEAPGRGYEQYF. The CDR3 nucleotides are TGTGCCAGCAGTGAAGCGCCAGGGAGGGGTTACGAGCAGTACTTC.

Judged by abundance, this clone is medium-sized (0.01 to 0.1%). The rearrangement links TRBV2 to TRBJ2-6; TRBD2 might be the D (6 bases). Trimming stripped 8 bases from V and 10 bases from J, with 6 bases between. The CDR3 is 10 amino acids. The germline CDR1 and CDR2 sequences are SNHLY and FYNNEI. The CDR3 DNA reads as TGTGCCAGCGGGGGGAACGTCCTGACTTTC. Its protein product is CASGGNVLTF.

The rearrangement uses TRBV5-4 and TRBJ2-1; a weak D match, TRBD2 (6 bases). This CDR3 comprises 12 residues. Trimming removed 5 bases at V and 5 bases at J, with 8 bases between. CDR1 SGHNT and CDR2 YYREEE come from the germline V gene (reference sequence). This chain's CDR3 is CASSGGNNEQFF. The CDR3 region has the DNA TGTGCCAGCAGTGGGGGGAACAATGAGCAGTTCTTC.

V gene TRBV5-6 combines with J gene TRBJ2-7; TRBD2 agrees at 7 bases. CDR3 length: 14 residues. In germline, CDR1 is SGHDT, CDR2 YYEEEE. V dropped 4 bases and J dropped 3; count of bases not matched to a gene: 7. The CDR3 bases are TGTGCCAGCAGCCCAGGACTAGGGGTCTACGAGCAGTACTTC. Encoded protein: CASSPGLGVYEQYF.

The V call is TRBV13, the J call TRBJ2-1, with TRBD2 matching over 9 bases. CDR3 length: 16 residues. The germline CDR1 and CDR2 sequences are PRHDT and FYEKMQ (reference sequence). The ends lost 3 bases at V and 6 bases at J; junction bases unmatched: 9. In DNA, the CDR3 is TGTGCCAGCAGCTTTTGGGGCGCGGGAGGGTCCAATGAGCAGTTCTTC. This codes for CASSFWGAGGSNEQFF.

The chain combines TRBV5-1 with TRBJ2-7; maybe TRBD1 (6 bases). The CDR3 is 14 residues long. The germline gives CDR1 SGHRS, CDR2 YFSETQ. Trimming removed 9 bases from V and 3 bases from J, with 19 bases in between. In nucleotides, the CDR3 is TGCGCCACCCGGAACAGGGCAAAAAGCTACGAGCAGTACTTC. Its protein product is CATRNRAKSYEQYF.

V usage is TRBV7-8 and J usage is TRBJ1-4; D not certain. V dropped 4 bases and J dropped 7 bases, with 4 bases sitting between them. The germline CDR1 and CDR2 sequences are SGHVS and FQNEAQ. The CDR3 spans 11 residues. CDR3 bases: TGTGCCAGCAGCTCCTCTGAAAAACTGTTTTTT. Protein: CASSSSEKLFF.

The CDR3 loop is CASSSGGYQPQHF. The CDR3 DNA reads TGTGCCAGCAGTTCCGGTGGTTATCAGCCCCAGCATTTT. The chain combines TRBV28 with TRBJ1-5; no firm D call. V dropped 4 bases and J dropped 5 bases, with 9 bases sitting between them. This CDR3 has 13 residues. CDR1 is MDHEN, CDR2 SYDVKM, per germline.

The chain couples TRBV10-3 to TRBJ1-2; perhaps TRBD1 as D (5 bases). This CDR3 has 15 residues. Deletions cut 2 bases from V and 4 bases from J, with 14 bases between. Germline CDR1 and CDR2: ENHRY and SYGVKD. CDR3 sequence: CAISEPAGITYGYTF. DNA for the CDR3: TGTGCCATCAGTGAGCCGGCAGGGATTACCTATGGCTACACCTTC.

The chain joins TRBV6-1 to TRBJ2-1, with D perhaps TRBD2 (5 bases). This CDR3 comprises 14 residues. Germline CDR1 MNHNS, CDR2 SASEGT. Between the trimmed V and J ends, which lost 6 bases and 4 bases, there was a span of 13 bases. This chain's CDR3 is CASRDPGKYNEQFF. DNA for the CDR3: TGTGCCAGCAGGGACCCGGGGAAATACAATGAGCAGTTCTTC.

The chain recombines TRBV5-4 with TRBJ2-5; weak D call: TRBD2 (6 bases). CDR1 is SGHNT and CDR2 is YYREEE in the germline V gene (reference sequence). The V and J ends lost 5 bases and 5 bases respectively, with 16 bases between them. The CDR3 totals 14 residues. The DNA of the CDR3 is TGTGCCAGCAGGTCAGATTTTGGGGGGGAGACCCAGTACTTC. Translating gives CASRSDFGGETQYF.